The clone carrying this TCR beta chain was counted ten times or more. Its matching antigen is unknown. This specimen comes from a study of T cells in Graves' hyperthyroidism and ophthalmopathy. About the study: At the time of initial diagnosis and before any treatment, peripheral blood was collected.

V was pared by 8 bases and J by 0 bases, with 17 bases between. This CDR3 region has 15 residues. Germline V gives CDR1 MNHEY, CDR2 SVGEGT. Study results and caveats: In the blood, most expanded thyroid clonotypes above 0.001 appeared as well.

PBMCs came from more than 9 ml fresh peripheral blood. RNA transcripts yielded amplified TCR beta CDR3 regions. During a first-round RT-PCR of the TCR CDR3, the HTBI primer set was used. MiXCR, applied by TCRdb to the multiplex PCR reads, yields one record per CDR3 protein. The repertoire holds 300,000 to 450,000 distinct CDR3 sequences, roughly 14% seen once, with about a quarter in the top ten. The clonotype comes from a woman aged 18-29 years with Graves' hyperthyroidism that later progressed to Graves' ophthalmopathy. The specimen sequenced was blood. This chain connects TRBV6-2 or TRBV6-3 to TRBJ2-7; D is possibly TRBD2 (5 bases). The CDR3, as DNA: TGTGCCAGCGGGTCCCCCTCCAGCGGCTCCTACGAGCAGTACTTC. Translating gives CASGSPSSGSYEQYF.